This entry is about one T cell receptor (beta chain). Its antigen remains unknown. The sample comes from a study of radiotherapy plus CTLA-4 blockade in lung cancer. Study outcomes and limitations: Clones of tumor-derived TCRs expanded in blood after radiotherapy plus ipilimumab. Reported findings show early blood T cell clone dynamics, with interferon-beta, best predicted response.

Method: immunoSEQ multiplex PCR; TCRdb's copy keeps in-frame clones and lacks some. The repertoire holds about 84,000 clones, with approximately 75% as singletons. J was trimmed by 7 bases and V by 0 bases; bases with no gene match: 2. The CDR3 runs 12 residues. CDR1 and CDR2 (germline): GTSNPN, SVGIG (reference sequence). This receptor was identified in a human donor with non-small cell lung cancer that progressed on radiotherapy plus ipilimumab. The material sequenced was peripheral blood, taken from a patient treated with radiotherapy plus ipilimumab. This chain connects TRBV30 to TRBJ1-2; TRBD1 matches 7 bases. The CDR3 is CAWSVGGSGYTF. In DNA form, the CDR3 reads TGTGCCTGGAGTGTAGGGGGCTCTGGCTACACCTTC.